The 18 T cell receptor beta chains below all came from one sample that was sequenced in a study of cytomegalovirus exposure and HLA in healthy donors. The PCR had 60 Vbeta and 13 Jbeta primers. Sequenced by immunoSEQ multiplex PCR; TCRdb stores in-frame clones only, minus some. The sample contains 75,000 to 90,000 clones, roughly 85% of which appear only once. Source material: PBMCs. All receptors come from a man aged 40-55 years in good health and CMV-seropositive.

This rearrangement joins TRBV29-1 to TRBJ1-2; no clear D gene. The V gene lost 6 bases and the J gene lost 2 bases, with 13 bases spanning the gap. Germline CDR1 and CDR2: SQVTM and ANQGSEA. The CDR3 covers 13 residues. Written as DNA, the CDR3 is TGCAGCGTCGCTTCATCGGGGAACTATGGCTACACCTTC. Translating it yields CSVASSGNYGYTF.

The chain carries TRBV7-8 and TRBJ1-1; no definite D call. The CDR3 spans 13 residues. V lost 3 bases, J lost 2 bases, and 7 bases lay in between. In germline, CDR1 is SGHVS, CDR2 FQNEAQ. For the CDR3, the DNA is TGTGCCAGCAGCTTCAGTAGCAACACTGAAGCTTTCTTT. Translation: CASSFSSNTEAFF.

A remark on this clone: One junction end disagrees with the germline gene, perhaps due to a read error. The CDR3 DNA sequence: TGTGCTAGCAGCCCCCTCGGCGGGAGAATCAACACCGGGGAGCTGTTTTTT. It encodes CASSPLGGRINTGELFF. The genes are TRBV7-7 and TRBJ2-2, with TRBD2 identical over 7 bases. This CDR3 has 17 residues. Germline CDR1 reads SSHAT; CDR2 reads FNYEAQ (reference sequence).

This chain joins TRBV9 and TRBJ2-5; weak D call: TRBD1 (6 bases). V was pared by 1 base and J by 5 bases, with 12 bases between. Germline CDR1 reads SGDLS; CDR2 reads YYNGEE. The CDR3 extends over 14 amino acids. CDR3 protein: CASSVQGRSETQYF. CDR3 DNA sequence: TGTGCCAGCAGCGTACAGGGGCGCTCGGAGACCCAGTACTTC. The full variable domain, completed using reference TRBV9 and TRBJ2-5, is DSGVTQTPKHLITATGQRVTLRCSPRSGDLSVYWYQQSLDQGLQFLIQYYNGEERAKGNILERFSAQQFPDLHSELNLSSLELGDSALYFCASSVQGRSETQYFGPGTRLLVL.

V usage is TRBV5-1 and J usage is TRBJ2-5; D gene ambiguous. This CDR3 contains 14 residues. Between the trimmed V and J ends, which lost 0 bases and 1 base, there was a span of 7 bases. Germline CDR1 reads SGHRS; CDR2 reads YFSETQ. In DNA form, the CDR3 reads TGCGCCAGCAGCTTGGTGTCAGTCCAAGAGACCCAGTACTTC. The encoded protein is CASSLVSVQETQYF.

The chain has TRBV10-2 and TRBJ1-1; unclear D gene. V was clipped by 0 bases and J by 7 bases, with 9 bases between them. The germline V gene encodes CDR1 WSHSY and CDR2 SAAADI. This CDR3 spans 13 amino acids. Here the CDR3 DNA reads TGCGCCAGCAGTGAGTCGGTCAGGCTTGAAGCTTTCTTT. Translated: CASSESVRLEAFF.

In this sample, this clone turned up once. Its ends do not fully match the called genes, so a read error is possible. The sample has other DNA sequences that encode this CDR3 too. The chain recombines TRBV19 with TRBJ1-1, with 7 bases fitting TRBD1. From germline, CDR1 is LNHDA and CDR2 SQIVND (reference sequence). The CDR3 is 14 amino acids. The CDR3 spells CASSIGTANTEAFF. The CDR3 DNA sequence: TGTGCCAGTAGTATCGGGACAGCCAACACTGAGGCTTTCTTT.

The chain recombines TRBV9 with TRBJ2-1, with D perhaps TRBD1 (5 bases). V was cut by 0 bases and J by 0 bases, with 10 bases left in between. Germline V gene sequence: CDR1 SGDLS, CDR2 YYNGEE. CDR3 length equals 16 residues. Here the CDR3 DNA reads TGTGCCAGCAGCGTAGATCGAGACAGCTCCTACAATGAGCAGTTCTTC. It specifies CASSVDRDSSYNEQFF. The variable domain in full, completed from reference TRBV9 and TRBJ2-1, reads DSGVTQTPKHLITATGQRVTLRCSPRSGDLSVYWYQQSLDQGLQFLIQYYNGEERAKGNILERFSAQQFPDLHSELNLSSLELGDSALYFCASSVDRDSSYNEQFFGPGTRLTVL.

In this sample, this clone turned up a few times. This rearrangement joins TRBV5-6 to TRBJ2-5; 7 nucleotides align to TRBD2. The CDR3 length is 16 residues. Germline V gives CDR1 SGHDT, CDR2 YYEEEE. The V segment lost 4 bases and the J segment 0 bases; nucleotides outside the gene matches: 9. The CDR3 coding sequence is TGTGCCAGCAGCATTACTAGCGACCCGTACCAAGAGACCCAGTACTTC. Translation gives CASSITSDPYQETQYF.

The V gene is TRBV28, the J gene TRBJ1-5, with 7 bases fitting TRBD1. Germline assignment: CDR1 MDHEN and CDR2 SYDVKM. With 5 bases clipped from V and 0 bases from J, the junction kept 4 bases outside the gene matches. The CDR3 is made up of 15 amino acids. The CDR3 nucleotides read TGTGCCAGCAGTCCCAGGGGGTATAGCAATCAGCCCCAGCATTTT. Its protein product is CASSPRGYSNQPQHF.

The CDR3 nucleotides are TGTGCCAGCAGCTTGACCGACAGCTATGGCTACACCTTC. Protein: CASSLTDSYGYTF. This sequence joins TRBV5-4 and TRBJ1-2; D perhaps matches TRBD1 (5 bases). The V and J ends lost 1 base and 4 bases respectively, with 8 bases between them. CDR3 size: 13 residues. CDR1 is SGHNT and CDR2 is YYREEE in the germline V gene (reference sequence).

The chain links TRBV5-1 to TRBJ1-2; 7 bases line up with TRBD1. CDR1 and CDR2 from the germline V gene are SGHRS and YFSETQ. V gave up 0 bases and J gave up 4 bases; unmatched junction bases: 6. CDR3 size: 15 residues. Written as DNA, the CDR3 is TGCGCCAGCAGCTTGGAAGCCAGGGGGTCCTATGGCTACACCTTC. Translated: CASSLEARGSYGYTF.

This chain joins TRBV11-2 and TRBJ1-6, with 7 bases identical to TRBD1. The CDR3 is 15 residues long. Germline V CDR1 and CDR2: SGHAT, FQNNGV. J was trimmed by 4 bases and V by 6 bases; bases with no gene match: 6. CDR3 loop: CASSPSTGYNSPLHF. Here the CDR3 DNA reads TGTGCCAGCAGTCCTTCGACAGGGTATAATTCACCCCTCCACTTT.

The rearrangement links TRBV7-2 to TRBJ2-7; D is undetermined. V lost 5 bases and J lost 0, with 14 bases in between. Per germline, CDR1 SGHTA and CDR2 FQGNSA. There are 15 residues in the CDR3. CDR3 protein: CASSGPPTHSYEQYF. The DNA of the CDR3 is TGTGCCAGCAGCGGGCCTCCGACACACTCCTACGAGCAGTACTTC.

The chain combines TRBV28 with TRBJ1-6; 9 bases are a match to TRBD1. V lost 6 bases and J lost 5; bases outside the gene matches: 5. Germline CDR1 MDHEN, CDR2 SYDVKM. This CDR3 is built from 15 residues. In DNA form, the CDR3 reads TGTGCCAGCAGGCCGGGACAGGGAAATAATTCACCCCTCCACTTT. Protein: CASRPGQGNNSPLHF.

The chain is built from TRBV29-1 and TRBJ2-5; TRBD1 aligns across 10 bases. CDR3 length: 13 amino acids. Germline trimming cut 5 bases from V and 6 bases from J; bases unmatched to any gene: 6. Germline V gene lookup returns CDR1 SQVTM and CDR2 ANQGSEA. CDR3 bases: TGCAGCGTTAACTCGGGACAGGGGCAGACCCAGTACTTC. Amino acid sequence: CSVNSGQGQTQYF.

In DNA form, the CDR3 reads TGTGCCAGCAGCTCTAGCGGAGCTAGCACAGATACGCAGTATTTT. It specifies CASSSSGASTDTQYF. The genes are TRBV5-4 and TRBJ2-3, with 7 nucleotides matching TRBD2. The CDR3 consists of 15 residues. In germline, CDR1 is SGHNT, CDR2 YYREEE (reference sequence). The V and J ends lost 3 bases and 0 bases, in that order; junction bases with no gene match: 4.

This rearrangement joins TRBV28 to TRBJ2-1; the match to TRBD1 covers 8 bases. Unmatched junction bases numbered 7, after V lost 6 bases and J lost 3 bases. The CDR3 runs 15 residues. In germline, CDR1 is MDHEN, CDR2 SYDVKM. CDR3 sequence (DNA): TGTGCCAGCAGGCCCCAGGGGGCTCTCTACAATGAGCAGTTCTTC. Amino acid sequence: CASRPQGALYNEQFF.